The 22 T cell receptor beta chains in this list originate from one sample, sequenced in a study of a mutant IDH1 vaccine in newly diagnosed glioma (dated by TCRdb to the early 2020s). The intended sense of this specimen's time point label: week 11, during vaccination. Each vaccine dose, consisting of 300 ug of a 20-mer mutant IDH1 peptide in Montanide, was administered subcutaneously with topical imiquimod. Library construction relied on the immunoSEQ multiplex PCR assay. Imported from immuneACCESS, the table was reduced by TCRdb to in-frame sequences with V and J called. These copies leave out some clones; in studies compared against another copy, an unresolved V gene accounts for under half, and the cause of the remainder is not known. In this sample the table shows more than 30,000 clones, around 91% of which occur a single time. The leading ten clones occupy roughly 20% of the sample. For these receptors, no antigen is known.

The specimen comprised PBMCs, sampled from a glioma patient whose treatment included an IDH1 peptide vaccine. The receptors were gathered from a man aged 18 to 35 with glioma.

The V and J genes are TRBV27 and TRBJ2-7; no firm D call. Trimming stripped 3 bases from V and 4 bases from J, with 16 bases between. From germline, CDR1 is MNHEY and CDR2 SMNVEV (reference sequence). The length of the CDR3 is 15 residues. Written as DNA, the CDR3 is TGTGCCAGCAGTTTTAGGCGGACCTCCTTATACGAGCAGTACTTC. Translating it yields CASSFRRTSLYEQYF.

This clone came up once. The rearrangement joins TRBV9 to TRBJ2-5; TRBD2 matches 10 bases. The V gene's germline CDR1 is SGDLS and CDR2 YYNGEE. J was trimmed by 3 bases and V by 2 bases; bases with no gene match: 4. The length of the CDR3 is 15 residues. CDR3 in amino acids: CASSVGGLAKETQYF. In nucleotides, the CDR3 is TGTGCCAGCAGCGTGGGGGGACTAGCGAAAGAGACCCAGTACTTC.

V and J are TRBV6-5 and TRBJ1-2; TRBD1 matches 7 bases. J lost 5 bases, V lost 5 bases, and 11 bases had no gene match. The CDR3 loop spans 15 amino acids. Germline CDR1 and CDR2: MNHEY and SVGAGI. The DNA for the CDR3 is TGTGCCAGCAGTCCCCGGGACAGCGATTTATATGGCTACACCTTC. Its translation is CASSPRDSDLYGYTF.

The chain carries TRBV5-6 and TRBJ2-3; TRBD1 agrees at 9 bases. This CDR3 spans 15 amino acids. The germline gives CDR1 SGHDT, CDR2 YYEEEE. J gave up 2 bases and V 5 bases, and 6 bases lay outside the gene matches. The CDR3 protein is CASSWDRAFTDTQYF. In DNA, the CDR3 is TGTGCCAGCAGTTGGGACAGGGCCTTCACAGATACGCAGTATTTT.

The table lists this clone with a few counts. The V gene is TRBV5-4, the J gene TRBJ2-6; 15 positions agree with TRBD2. The CDR3 sequence is 18 residues long. Germline V gene sequence: CDR1 SGHNT, CDR2 YYREEE (reference sequence). V was pared by 1 base and J by 3 bases, with 2 bases of the junction left unmatched. The CDR3 here is CASSLPGLAGGGANVLTF. CDR3 sequence (DNA): TGTGCCAGCAGCTTGCCGGGACTAGCGGGAGGTGGGGCCAACGTCCTGACTTTC.

The rearrangement links TRBV2 to TRBJ2-7; tentative D call: TRBD2 (5 bases). This CDR3 spans 14 amino acids. Germline-derived CDR1 and CDR2 are SNHLY and FYNNEI. V lost 0 bases to trimming and J lost 1 base, with 7 bases between them. The chain's CDR3 is CASSEAGVSYEQYF. The CDR3 DNA reads as TGTGCCAGCAGTGAAGCCGGGGTGTCCTACGAGCAGTACTTC.

The rearrangement joins TRBV6-5 to TRBJ2-7; maybe TRBD1 (6 bases). Germline assignment: CDR1 MNHEY and CDR2 SVGAGI. This CDR3 is built from 14 residues. With 2 bases removed from V and 3 bases from J, the gap between germline ends came to 11 bases. Written as DNA, the CDR3 is TGTGCCAGCAGTTACGGGGGCAGCCTCTACGAGCAGTACTTC. It specifies CASSYGGSLYEQYF.

The chain joins TRBV27 to TRBJ1-1, with D unclear. Germline V CDR1 and CDR2: MNHEY, SMNVEV (reference sequence). This CDR3 spans 13 amino acids. V lost 3 bases and J 1 base, leaving 6 bases between the germline ends. CDR3 coding DNA: TGTGCCAGCAGTTTCGTCGGGAACACTGAAGCTTTCTTT. It translates to CASSFVGNTEAFF.

V usage is TRBV5-4 and J usage is TRBJ2-5; the D call may be TRBD1 or TRBD2 (5 bases each). Germline lookup yields CDR1 SGHNT and CDR2 YYREEE (reference sequence). The CDR3 has 14 amino acids. With 4 bases removed from V and 2 bases from J, the gap between germline ends came to 12 bases. The CDR3 region is CASSPPEGQETQYF. DNA for the CDR3: TGTGCCAGCAGCCCTCCTGAGGGGCAAGAGACCCAGTACTTC. Drawing the rest from reference TRBV5-4 and TRBJ2-5, the complete variable domain is ETGVTQSPTHLIKTRGQQVTLRCSSQSGHNTVSWYQQALGQGPQFIFQYYREEENGRGNFPPRFSGLQFPNYSSELNVNALELDDSALYLCASSPPEGQETQYFGPGTRLLVL.

The chain uses TRBV9 and TRBJ2-7, with 7 bases fitting TRBD1. V lost 0 bases to trimming and J lost 7 bases; unmatched junction nucleotides: 10. This CDR3 has 15 residues. The germline gives CDR1 SGDLS, CDR2 YYNGEE. CDR3 region: CASSVGRAAGGEQYF. The CDR3 DNA reads TGTGCCAGCAGCGTAGGCCGCGCGGCAGGGGGAGAGCAGTACTTC.

The chain carries TRBV4-1 and TRBJ1-4, with 10 bases matching TRBD1. In germline, CDR1 is MGHRA, CDR2 YSYEKL. V dropped 4 bases and J dropped 3; count of bases not matched to a gene: 5. This CDR3 is 16 amino acids long. DNA of the CDR3: TGCGCCAGCAGCCTGGGACAGGGGCTCCCTAATGAAAAACTGTTTTTT. Encoded protein: CASSLGQGLPNEKLFF.

Comments on this clone: The sample contains more than one DNA sequence encoding this CDR3. The chain recombines TRBV9 with TRBJ2-7; a weak D match, TRBD1 (7 bases). CDR1 and CDR2 from the germline V gene are SGDLS and YYNGEE. V was cut by 0 bases and J by 2 bases, with 12 bases left in between. The CDR3 loop spans 15 amino acids. CDR3 coding DNA: TGTGCCAGCAGCGTAGGACAGGGAGGAGCCTACGAGCAGTACTTC. It is translated as CASSVGQGGAYEQYF.

This chain uses TRBV6-1 with TRBJ1-2; a possible D gene is TRBD1 (6 bases). From germline, CDR1 is MNHNS and CDR2 SASEGT. This CDR3 comprises 15 residues. Trimming pared 2 bases from V and 0 bases from J, leaving 10 bases between. The CDR3 sequence: CASSEPTGPNYGYTF. CDR3 nucleotides: TGTGCCAGCAGTGAACCGACAGGTCCTAACTATGGCTACACCTTC.

This sequence joins TRBV7-9 and TRBJ2-7; a possible D gene is TRBD2 (6 bases). Germline CDR1 SEHNR, CDR2 FQNEAQ (reference sequence). This CDR3 is built from 14 residues. V lost 5 bases and J 3 bases, leaving 14 bases between the germline ends. CDR3 protein: CASSTMAGIYEQYF. In nucleotides, the CDR3 is TGTGCCAGCAGCACAATGGCGGGGATCTACGAGCAGTACTTC.

This chain uses TRBV25-1 with TRBJ1-6; a weak D match, TRBD1 (5 bases). This CDR3 region has 13 residues. Germline CDR1 MGHDK, CDR2 SYGVNS. Trimming took 2 bases from V and 12 from J, leaving 11 bases between them. The CDR3 loop reads CASSEGGRKPLHF. DNA for the CDR3: TGTGCCAGCAGTGAAGGGGGGAGGAAACCCCTCCACTTT.

This clone has a handful of counts. This rearrangement joins TRBV29-1 to TRBJ2-1; D possibly corresponds to TRBD2 (5 bases). This CDR3 has 14 residues. The germline V gene has CDR1 SQVTM and CDR2 ANQGSEA. V was pared by 4 bases and J by 0 bases, with 10 bases between. The CDR3 sequence: CSVGELGSYNEQFF. The DNA for the CDR3 is TGCAGCGTTGGGGAGTTGGGCTCCTACAATGAGCAGTTCTTC.

The genes are TRBV9 and TRBJ2-1; D uncertain. The V gene's germline CDR1 is SGDLS and CDR2 YYNGEE. Trimming removed 3 bases at V and 0 bases at J, with 22 bases between. There are 19 residues in the CDR3. In DNA form, the CDR3 reads TGTGCCAGCAGCGGGCTAGGGCGTACCCCCGCCAGCTCCTACAATGAGCAGTTCTTC. This encodes CASSGLGRTPASSYNEQFF. The full variable domain, rest sourced from reference TRBV9 and TRBJ2-1, is DSGVTQTPKHLITATGQRVTLRCSPRSGDLSVYWYQQSLDQGLQFLIQYYNGEERAKGNILERFSAQQFPDLHSELNLSSLELGDSALYFCASSGLGRTPASSYNEQFFGPGTRLTVL.

This clone showed up just a few times. This chain uses TRBV4-1 with TRBJ1-5; possibly TRBD1 for D (5 bases). Trimming pared 4 bases from V and 6 bases from J, leaving 25 bases between. Germline V gene lookup returns CDR1 MGHRA and CDR2 YSYEKL. The CDR3 spans 18 residues. CDR3 bases: TGCGCCAGCAGCCGGTCATCGGGGGGGAGGGAGGAAGCTCAGCCCCAGCATTTT. This encodes CASSRSSGGREEAQPQHF.

The J gene is TRBJ1-2, the V gene TRBV30; 7 bases are a match to TRBD1. CDR1 is GTSNPN and CDR2 is SVGIG in the germline V gene (reference sequence). This CDR3 has 14 amino acids. J gave up 4 bases and V 1 base, and 6 bases lay outside the gene matches. The CDR3 is CAWSAGGQLYGYTF. The CDR3 DNA sequence: TGTGCCTGGAGTGCGGGGGGACAGCTCTATGGCTACACCTTC.

This clone appeared once. The CDR3 here is CASSLGTSGGSSPLDIQYF. CDR3 bases: TGCGCCAGCAGCTTGGGGACTAGCGGGGGATCCAGCCCTCTGGACATTCAGTACTTC. V is TRBV5-1 and J is TRBJ2-4, with TRBD2 identical over 13 bases. Losses at the gene ends were 0 bases for V and 8 bases for J; bases not matched to a gene: 14. The germline V gene has CDR1 SGHRS and CDR2 YFSETQ. The CDR3 loop spans 19 amino acids.

The chain couples TRBV5-5 to TRBJ1-1; 7 positions agree with TRBD1. Losses at the gene ends were 3 bases for V and 1 base for J; bases not matched to a gene: 3. Germline loops: CDR1 SGHKS, CDR2 YYEKEE (reference sequence). The length of the CDR3 is 14 residues. The CDR3 protein is CASSSQGSNTEAFF. CDR3 in DNA: TGTGCCAGCAGCTCACAGGGGTCGAACACTGAAGCTTTCTTT.

This clone was observed a single time. CDR3: CSVMDRVFSGYTF. CDR3 sequence (DNA): TGCAGCGTTATGGACAGGGTATTCTCTGGCTACACCTTC. The chain carries TRBV29-1 and TRBJ1-2, with 8 bases lining up with TRBD1. Germline CDR1 is SQVTM and CDR2 is ANQGSEA. CDR3 length: 13 residues. J gave up 7 bases and V 5 bases, and 9 bases lay outside the gene matches.